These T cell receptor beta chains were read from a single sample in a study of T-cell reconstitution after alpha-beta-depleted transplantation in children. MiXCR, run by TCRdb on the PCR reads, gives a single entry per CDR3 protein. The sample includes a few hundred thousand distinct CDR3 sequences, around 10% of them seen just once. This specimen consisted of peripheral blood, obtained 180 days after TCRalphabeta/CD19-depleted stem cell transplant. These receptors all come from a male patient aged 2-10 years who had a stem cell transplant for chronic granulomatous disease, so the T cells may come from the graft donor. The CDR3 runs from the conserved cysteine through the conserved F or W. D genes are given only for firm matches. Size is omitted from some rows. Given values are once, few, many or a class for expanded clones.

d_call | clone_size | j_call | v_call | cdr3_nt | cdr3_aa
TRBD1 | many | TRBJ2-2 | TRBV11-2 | TGTGCCAGCAGCTTAAATATAGCCCGGGACAGGGACACCGGGGAGCTGTTTTTT | CASSLNIARDRDTGELFF
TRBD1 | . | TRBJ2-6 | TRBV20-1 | TGCAGTGCTAGAGATCCCCGACAGGGTTTCTCTGGGGCCAACGTCCTGACTTTC | CSARDPRQGFSGANVLTF
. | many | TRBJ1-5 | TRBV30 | TGTGCCTGGGCGGACAGTGCAAATCAGCCCCAGCATTTT | CAWADSANQPQHF
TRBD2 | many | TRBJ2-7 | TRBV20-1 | TGCAGTGCTTCTGGACTAGTCGGCGAGCAGTACTTC | CSASGLVGEQYF
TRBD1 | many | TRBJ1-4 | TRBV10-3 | TGTGCCATCAGTGAGCATTCAGGGGGCATCGCAAGTGAAAAACTGTTTTTT | CAISEHSGGIASEKLFF
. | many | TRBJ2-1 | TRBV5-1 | TGCGCCAGCAGCTTGGACGACCCCCGGCCCCCAAATGAGCAGTTCTTC | CASSLDDPRPPNEQFF
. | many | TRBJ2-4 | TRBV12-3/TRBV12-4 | TGTGCCAGCAGTTTAATGGGGACCAAAAACATTCAGTACTTC | CASSLMGTKNIQYF
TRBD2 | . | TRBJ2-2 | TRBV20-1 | TGCAGTGCTATCACAGCGGGGGCTCGAAACACCGGGAAGCTGTTTTTT | CSAITAGARNTGKLFF
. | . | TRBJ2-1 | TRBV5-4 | TGTGCCAGCAGCTTGGCGCGGAAAAATGAGCAGTTCTTC | CASSLARKNEQFF
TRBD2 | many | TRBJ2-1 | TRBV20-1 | TGCAGTGCTAGCGGGGGGGTCAATGAGCAGTTCTTC | CSASGGVNEQFF
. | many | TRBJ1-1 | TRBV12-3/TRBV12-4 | TGTGCCAGCAACGTACAGGGCGGGCCCGAAGCTTTCTTT | CASNVQGGPEAFF
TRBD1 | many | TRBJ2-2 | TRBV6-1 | TGTGCCAGCAGTACCCGCGGACAGGGGAACACCGGGGAGCTGTTTTTT | CASSTRGQGNTGELFF
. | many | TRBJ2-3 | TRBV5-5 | TGTGCCAGCAGCCGGCTCTCCCTTGACACAGATACGCAGTATTTT | CASSRLSLDTDTQYF
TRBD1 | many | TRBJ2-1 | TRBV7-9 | TGTGCCAGCAGCGGGACGACAGGGCCCAATGAGCAGTTCTTC | CASSGTTGPNEQFF
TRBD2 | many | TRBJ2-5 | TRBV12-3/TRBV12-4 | TGTGCCAGCAGGAAGGGACTAGCGGGAAAAGAGACCCAGTACTTC | CASRKGLAGKETQYF
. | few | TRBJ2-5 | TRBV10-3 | TGTGCCATCGGTGTGGAGGGGGCTTTTGAGACCCAGTACTTC | CAIGVEGAFETQYF
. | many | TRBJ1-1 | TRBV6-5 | TGTGCCAGCACCAGCCACAGGAACACTGAAGCTTTCTTT | CASTSHRNTEAFF
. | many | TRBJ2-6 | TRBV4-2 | TGTGCCAGCAGCCATATTCACCCGGACTCTGGGGCCAACGTCCTGACTTTC | CASSHIHPDSGANVLTF
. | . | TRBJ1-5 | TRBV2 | TGTGCCTTCTCCCACTCGGGAGAGGGAACGGGGCGAAGCAATCAGCCCCAGCATTTT | CAFSHSGEGTGRSNQPQHF
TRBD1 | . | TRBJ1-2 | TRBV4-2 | TGTGCCAGCAGCCAAGAGATCCGAGGGACAGGAGCGAACTATGGCTACACCTTC | CASSQEIRGTGANYGYTF
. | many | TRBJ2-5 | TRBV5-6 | TGTGCCAGCAGCTTCGGGGGGACCCAGTACTTC | CASSFGGTQYF
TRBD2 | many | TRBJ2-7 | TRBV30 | TGTGCCTGGAGTGTACCTCGGACTAGCGGGAGGTACGAGCAGTACTTC | CAWSVPRTSGRYEQYF
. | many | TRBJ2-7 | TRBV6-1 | TGTGCCAGCAGTCGCCCTTCCCGCTATGGGCAGTACTTC | CASSRPSRYGQYF
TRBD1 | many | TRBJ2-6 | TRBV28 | TGTGCCAGCAGCGACCAGGGGGATGGGGCCAACGTCCTGACTTTC | CASSDQGDGANVLTF
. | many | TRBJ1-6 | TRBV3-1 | TGTGCCAGCAGCCAAGGGGGAGACCCCCTCCACTTT | CASSQGGDPLHF
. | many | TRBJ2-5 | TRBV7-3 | TGTGCCAGCAGCGCCGACAGAAAAGAGACCCAGTACTTC | CASSADRKETQYF
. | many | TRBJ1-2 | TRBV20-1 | TGCAGTGCTAGTAACGGAGGGGGAGGCTACACCTTC | CSASNGGGGYTF
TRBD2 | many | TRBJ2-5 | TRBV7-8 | TGTGCCAGCAGCTTAGCGACTAGCAGACAAGAGACCCAGTACTTC | CASSLATSRQETQYF
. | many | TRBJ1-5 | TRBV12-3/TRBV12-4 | TGTGCCAGGGTCCCCCAGCCCCAGCATTTT | CARVPQPQHF
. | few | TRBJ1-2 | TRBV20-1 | TGCTGTGCTAGCCCCACGGGAAAGTCCCTCTTCCACTATGGCTACACCTTC | CCASPTGKSLFHYGYTF
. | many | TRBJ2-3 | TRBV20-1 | TGCAGTACACACGGAGACATGGCGCAGTATTTT | CSTHGDMAQYF
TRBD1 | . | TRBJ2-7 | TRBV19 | TGTGCCAGTAGTAGACAGGGGATGGGCCACGAGCAGTACTTC | CASSRQGMGHEQYF
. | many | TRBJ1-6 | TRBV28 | TGTGCCAGCAGTTTATATCGGGCCCGCCCCCACTTT | CASSLYRARPHF
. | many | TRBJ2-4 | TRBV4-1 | TGCGCCAGCAGCCAAGACAGGGAGATTCAGTACTTC | CASSQDREIQYF
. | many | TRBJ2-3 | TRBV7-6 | TGTGCCAGCAGCTTAGCAACAGACCCATTCGCAGATACGCAGTATTTT | CASSLATDPFADTQYF
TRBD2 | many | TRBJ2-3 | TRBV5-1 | TGCGCCAGCAGCCCAAGGCAGGGAGGGACAGATACGCAGTATTTT | CASSPRQGGTDTQYF
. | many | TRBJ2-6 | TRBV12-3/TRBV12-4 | TGTGCCAGCAGTTTTGGGCGGGCTGGGGCCAACGTCCTGACTTTC | CASSFGRAGANVLTF
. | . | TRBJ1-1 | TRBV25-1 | TGTGCCAGCGGAATGAACACTGAAGCTTTCTTT | CASGMNTEAFF
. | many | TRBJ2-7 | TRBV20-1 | TGCAGTGCTATGGGGGCCCTTAGCTCCTACGAGCAGTACTTC | CSAMGALSSYEQYF
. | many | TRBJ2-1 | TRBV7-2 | TGTGCCAGCAGCTTAGGTTTGGCACAGTTCTTC | CASSLGLAQFF
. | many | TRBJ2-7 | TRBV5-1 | TGCGCCAGCAGCTTGGGTGACAGCTCCTACGAGCAGTACTTC | CASSLGDSSYEQYF
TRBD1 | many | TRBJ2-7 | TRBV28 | TGTGCCAGCAGTTTAGCAGGACAGGCCTCCTACGAGCAGTACTTC | CASSLAGQASYEQYF
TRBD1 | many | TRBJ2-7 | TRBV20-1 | TGCAGTGCTAGAGATCTCGGACAGGGGTCTTGGGAGCAGTACTTC | CSARDLGQGSWEQYF
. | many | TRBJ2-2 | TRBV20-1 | TGCAGTGCCCCTCAAAGTGGTGGTACCGGGGAGCTGTTTTTT | CSAPQSGGTGELFF
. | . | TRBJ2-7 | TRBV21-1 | TGTGCCAGCAGCACCCGACTGACTAGCCAATTC | CASSTRLTSQF
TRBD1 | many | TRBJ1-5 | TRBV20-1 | TGCAGTGCACGGGACAGGGCTCAGCCCCAGCATTTT | CSARDRAQPQHF
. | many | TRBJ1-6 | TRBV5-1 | TGCGCCAGCAGCTACTCAGGGTACGGCTATAATTCACCCCTCCACTTT | CASSYSGYGYNSPLHF